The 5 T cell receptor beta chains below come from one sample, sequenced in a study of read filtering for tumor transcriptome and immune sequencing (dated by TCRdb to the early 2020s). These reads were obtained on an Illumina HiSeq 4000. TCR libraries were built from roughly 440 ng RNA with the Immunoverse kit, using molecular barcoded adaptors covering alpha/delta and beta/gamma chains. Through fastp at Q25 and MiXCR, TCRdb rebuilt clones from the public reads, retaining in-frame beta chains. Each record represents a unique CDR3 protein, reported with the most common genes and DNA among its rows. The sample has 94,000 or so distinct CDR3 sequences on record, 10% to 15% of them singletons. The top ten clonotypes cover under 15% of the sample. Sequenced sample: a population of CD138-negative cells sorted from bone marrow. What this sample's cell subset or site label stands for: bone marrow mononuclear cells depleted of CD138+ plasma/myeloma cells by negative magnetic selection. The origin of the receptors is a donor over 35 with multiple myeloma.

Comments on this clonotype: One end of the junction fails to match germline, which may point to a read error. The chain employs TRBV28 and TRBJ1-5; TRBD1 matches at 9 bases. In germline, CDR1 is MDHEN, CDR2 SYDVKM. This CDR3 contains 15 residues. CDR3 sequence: CASRETGGRNQSQHF. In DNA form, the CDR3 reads TGTGCCAGCAGAGAGACAGGGGGTCGCAATCAGTCCCAGCATTTT.

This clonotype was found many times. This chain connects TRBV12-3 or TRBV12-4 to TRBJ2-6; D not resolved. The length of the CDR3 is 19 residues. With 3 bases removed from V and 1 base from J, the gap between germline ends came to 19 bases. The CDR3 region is CASSFGSATLHSGANVLTF. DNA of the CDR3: TGTGCCAGCAGTTTTGGGTCAGCGACGTTACATTCTGGGGCCAACGTCCTGACTTTC.

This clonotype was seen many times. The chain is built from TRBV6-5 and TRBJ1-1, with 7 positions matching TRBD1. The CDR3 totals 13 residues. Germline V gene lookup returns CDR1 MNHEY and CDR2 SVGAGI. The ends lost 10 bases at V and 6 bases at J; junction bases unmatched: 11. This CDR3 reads CATRGRGYPEAFF. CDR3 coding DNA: TGTGCCACCAGGGGCAGGGGGTACCCTGAAGCTTTCTTT.

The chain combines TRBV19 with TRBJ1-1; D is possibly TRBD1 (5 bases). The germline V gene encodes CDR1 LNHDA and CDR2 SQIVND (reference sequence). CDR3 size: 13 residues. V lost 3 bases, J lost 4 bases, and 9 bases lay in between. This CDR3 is CASSMGRITEAFF. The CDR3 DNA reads TGTGCCAGTAGTATGGGGCGGATCACTGAAGCTTTCTTT.

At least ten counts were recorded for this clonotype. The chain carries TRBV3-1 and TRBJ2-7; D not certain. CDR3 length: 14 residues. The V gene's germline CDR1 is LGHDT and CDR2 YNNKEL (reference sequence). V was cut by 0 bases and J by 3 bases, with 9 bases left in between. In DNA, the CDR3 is TGTGCCAGCAGCCAAGATTATAACGGCTACGAGCAGTACTTC. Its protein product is CASSQDYNGYEQYF.